The rows below give T cell receptor beta chains drawn from one sample of a study of shared clonotypes between healthy human individuals. Only in-frame clones appear in the TCRdb table, and some are missing; sequencing was by immunoSEQ multiplex PCR. The table records roughly 2 million clones, about 95% of them present only once. The sequenced material came from naive CD8+ T cells sorted from blood. The source is a man aged 18 to 35 in good health. Each CDR3 is given with its conserved first and last residue. A D gene is named only where the DNA matches it firmly. Size values are once, few and many counts, or a class for expanded clones, and some rows have none.

V gene	J gene	clone size	D gene	CDR3 protein	CDR3 DNA
TRBV4-3	TRBJ2-7	-	-	CASSQDKTVFYEQYF	TGCGCCAGCAGCCAAGATAAAACAGTTTTCTACGAGCAGTACTTC
TRBV21-1	TRBJ2-7	once	-	CASSKTPGHPPYEQYF	TGTGCCAGCAGCAAAACTCCGGGACACCCTCCTTACGAGCAGTACTTC
TRBV7-6	TRBJ2-2	-	TRBD2	CASSSPREGRNTGELFF	TGTGCCAGCAGCTCGCCGCGGGAGGGCCGTAACACCGGGGAGCTGTTTTTT
TRBV7-8	TRBJ2-1	-	TRBD2	CASSWRLAGLGGEQFF	TGTGCCAGCAGCTGGAGACTAGCGGGTCTTGGAGGTGAGCAGTTCTTC
TRBV27	TRBJ1-6	-	TRBD1	CASRWGTGGSSPLHF	TGTGCCAGCAGATGGGGGACAGGGGGCAGTTCACCCCTCCACTTT
TRBV27	TRBJ1-5	-	TRBD1	CASSLSAGTGSYSNQPQHF	TGTGCCAGCAGTTTATCTGCTGGGACAGGGTCCTATAGCAATCAGCCCCAGCATTTT
TRBV9	TRBJ2-1	once	TRBD2	CASSVAGGPSEQFF	TGTGCCAGCAGCGTAGCGGGAGGGCCGAGTGAGCAGTTCTTC
TRBV9	TRBJ2-1	-	-	CASNRGRVDNEQFF	TGTGCCAGCAACCGGGGAAGGGTCGACAATGAGCAGTTCTTC
TRBV10-2	TRBJ2-7	-	TRBD1	CASKDRPGQGAYEQYF	TGCGCCAGCAAAGATAGACCGGGACAGGGGGCCTACGAGCAGTACTTC
TRBV4-1	TRBJ1-2	-	-	CASSQDPFRELLYYGYTF	TGCGCCAGCAGCCAAGATCCTTTCAGGGAACTGCTCTACTATGGCTACACCTTC
TRBV5-1	TRBJ2-3	-	TRBD2	CASSWTGSPSGGVDTQYF	TGCGCCAGCAGCTGGACAGGGAGTCCTAGCGGGGGCGTAGATACGCAGTATTTT
TRBV10-3	TRBJ1-5	-	-	CAISDLGAPNQPQHF	TGTGCCATCAGTGATTTGGGGGCCCCAAATCAGCCCCAGCATTTT
TRBV30	TRBJ2-1	-	-	CAWSVGVGRYNEQFF	TGTGCCTGGAGTGTCGGGGTGGGTAGATACAATGAGCAGTTCTTC
TRBV5-3	TRBJ2-6	-	-	CARRVQVSGANVLTF	TGTGCCAGAAGAGTCCAAGTCTCTGGGGCCAACGTCCTGACTTTC
TRBV5-1	TRBJ2-5	-	-	CASSFTLKQETQYF	TGCGCCAGCAGCTTCACCCTAAAACAAGAGACCCAGTACTTC
TRBV7-9	TRBJ1-2	-	TRBD1	CASSLAGGQGRAYGYTF	TGTGCCAGCAGCTTAGCCGGAGGACAGGGGAGGGCCTATGGCTACACCTTC
TRBV7-8	TRBJ2-5	-	TRBD2	CASSLAASGSEETQYF	TGTGCCAGCAGCTTAGCGGCTAGCGGGAGTGAAGAGACCCAGTACTTC
TRBV4-1	TRBJ1-1	-	-	CASSQDGRGTEAFF	TGCGCCAGCAGCCAAGATGGCAGGGGCACTGAAGCTTTCTTT
TRBV5-1	TRBJ1-2	-	-	CASSLWTENDYGYTF	TGCGCCAGCAGCTTATGGACAGAGAACGACTATGGCTACACCTTC
TRBV30	TRBJ2-1	once	-	CAWSIGGMNEQFF	TGTGCCTGGAGTATAGGGGGGATGAATGAGCAGTTCTTC